This TCR beta chain was captured by sequencing in a study of T cell clones after liver transplantation. Study as a whole: Immunosuppression withdrawal was tried within 2 years after liver transplantation in this trial. Pre-transplant mixed lymphocyte reactions yielded third-party-reactive TCRbeta sequences as comparators for graft-donor-reactive sequences. Standard immunosuppression, with no induction, continued until 12-24 months after transplant. Tolerant meant at least one year fully off immunosuppression without liver enzymes above twice normal.

Trimming pared 3 bases from V and 8 bases from J, leaving 19 bases between. Germline values: CDR1 SEHNR, CDR2 FQNEAQ (reference sequence). This CDR3 has 15 amino acids. Clones were sequenced by immunoSEQ multiplex PCR, and TCRdb holds only the in-frame ones, with some missing. The repertoire holds 45,000 to 60,000 clones, with about 73% as singletons. The rearrangement joins TRBV7-9 to TRBJ1-2, with D maybe TRBD1 (5 bases). Sequenced material: CD4+ T cells from blood, taken at the roughly 15-month timepoint. This clonotype originated in a human patient who received a liver transplant. Some T cells here may be from the graft donor. CDR3 nucleotides: TGTGCCAGCAGCTTGGGACCCGTGGGGGTCGAAGGCTACACCTTC. Its translation is CASSLGPVGVEGYTF. The whole variable domain, remainder taken from reference TRBV7-9 and TRBJ1-2, is DTGVSQNPRHKITKRGQNVTFRCDPISEHNRLYWYRQTLGQGPEFLTYFQNEAQLEKSRLLSDRFSAERPKGSFSTLEIQRTEQGDSAMYLCASSLGPVGVEGYTFGSGTRLTVV.